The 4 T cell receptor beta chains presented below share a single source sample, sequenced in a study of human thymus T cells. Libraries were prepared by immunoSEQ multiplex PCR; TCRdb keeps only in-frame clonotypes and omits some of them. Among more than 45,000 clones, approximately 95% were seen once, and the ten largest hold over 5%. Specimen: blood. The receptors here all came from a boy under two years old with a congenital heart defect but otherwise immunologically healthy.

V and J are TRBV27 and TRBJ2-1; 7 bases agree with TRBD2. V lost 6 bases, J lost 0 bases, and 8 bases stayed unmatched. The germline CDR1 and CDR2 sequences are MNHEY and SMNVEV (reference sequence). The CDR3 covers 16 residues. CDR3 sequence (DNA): TGTGCCAGCAGACGAGCGGGAAAGATCTCCTACAATGAGCAGTTCTTC. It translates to CASRRAGKISYNEQFF.

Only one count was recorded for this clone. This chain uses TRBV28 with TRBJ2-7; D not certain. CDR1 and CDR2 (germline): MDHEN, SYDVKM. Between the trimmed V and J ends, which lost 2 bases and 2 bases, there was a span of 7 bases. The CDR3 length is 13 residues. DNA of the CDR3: TGTGCCAGCAGTTTAGGGCAGACCTACGAGCAGTACTTC. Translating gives CASSLGQTYEQYF.

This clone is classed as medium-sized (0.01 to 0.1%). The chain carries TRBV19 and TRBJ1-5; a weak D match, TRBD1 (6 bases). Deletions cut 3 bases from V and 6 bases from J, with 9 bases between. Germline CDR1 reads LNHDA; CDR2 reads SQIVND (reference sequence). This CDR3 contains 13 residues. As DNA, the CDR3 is TGTGCCAGTAGTATCGGGGGCTCTCAGCCCCAGCATTTT. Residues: CASSIGGSQPQHF. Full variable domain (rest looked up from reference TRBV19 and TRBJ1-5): DGGITQSPKYLFRKEGQNVTLSCEQNLNHDAMYWYRQDPGQGLRLIYYSQIVNDFQKGDIAEGYSVSREKKESFPLTVTSAQKNPTAFYLCASSIGGSQPQHFGDGTRLSIL.

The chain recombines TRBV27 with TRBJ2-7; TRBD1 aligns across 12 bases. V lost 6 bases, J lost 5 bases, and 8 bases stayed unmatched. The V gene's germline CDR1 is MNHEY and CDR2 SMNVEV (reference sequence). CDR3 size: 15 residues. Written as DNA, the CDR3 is TGTGCCAGCAGGAAAACCGGGACAGGGGGCCACGAGCAGTACTTC. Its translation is CASRKTGTGGHEQYF.